These 25 T cell receptor beta chains came from one sample sequenced in a study of blood T cell repertoires in COVID-19. Sequencing was performed with immunoSEQ multiplex PCR; in TCRdb, only in-frame clones are kept and a portion is missing. In the table there are about 430,000 clones, around 89% of which are singletons. Sequenced input: PBMCs or T cells enriched from blood (not recorded which). The receptors were gathered from a woman between 25 and 40 years old with acute COVID-19.

The CDR3 loop reads CASSPDGTVRMNTEAFF. The CDR3 region has the DNA TGCGCCAGCAGCCCCGACGGGACAGTTCGAATGAACACTGAAGCTTTCTTT. The chain couples TRBV5-1 to TRBJ1-1; 7 bases are a match to TRBD1. V dropped 4 bases and J dropped 0; count of bases not matched to a gene: 12. The CDR3 has 17 amino acids. Germline V gives CDR1 SGHRS, CDR2 YFSETQ. Supplemented by reference TRBV5-1 and TRBJ1-1, the full variable domain reads KAGVTQTPRYLIKTRGQQVTLSCSPISGHRSVSWYQQTPGQGLQFLFEYFSETQRNKGNFPGRFSGRQFSNSRSEMNVSTLELGDSALYLCASSPDGTVRMNTEAFFGQGTRLTVV.

The genes are TRBV7-2 and TRBJ2-7, with 8 bases aligning to TRBD2. The trim removed 5 bases at V and 4 bases at J, leaving 10 bases unmatched. Germline CDR1 SGHTA, CDR2 FQGNSA. This CDR3 has 15 amino acids. DNA of the CDR3: TGTGCCAGCAGCCTAGAGAGCGGGGGTACATACGAGCAGTACTTC. It specifies CASSLESGGTYEQYF.

The chain is built from TRBV6-5 and TRBJ2-7; the D is unclear. Deletions cut 2 bases from V and 6 bases from J, with 11 bases between. The CDR3 loop spans 13 amino acids. CDR1 and CDR2 from the germline V gene are MNHEY and SVGAGI. CDR3 protein: CASSYRTRSEQYF. As DNA, the CDR3 is TGTGCCAGCAGTTACCGCACCAGAAGCGAGCAGTACTTC.

V gene TRBV18 combines with J gene TRBJ1-6; D remains ambiguous. Between the trimmed V and J ends, which lost 3 bases and 11 bases, there was a span of 14 bases. Germline CDR1 and CDR2: KGHSH and LQKENI. The CDR3 runs 14 residues. In DNA, the CDR3 is TGTGCCAGCTCACCGTCGGACGGGAAGCCACCCCTCCACTTT. Residues: CASSPSDGKPPLHF.

The CDR3, as DNA: TGTGCCACCAGTGATCGGACTAGCGGGGGGTGGACAGATACGCAGTATTTT. This translates into CATSDRTSGGWTDTQYF. The chain carries TRBV24-1 and TRBJ2-3; 14 nucleotides match TRBD2. Germline CDR1 KGHDR, CDR2 SFDVKD. With V trimmed by 3 bases and J by 3 bases, 4 bases remained unmatched. The length of the CDR3 is 17 residues.

The CDR3: CASSRDSQAYGYTF. The CDR3 DNA reads as TGTGCCAGCAGTCGGGACAGCCAGGCCTATGGCTACACCTTC. This chain uses TRBV25-1 with TRBJ1-2, with 7 positions matching TRBD1. The CDR3 covers 14 residues. Trimming at V came to 5 bases and at J to 4 bases, leaving 7 bases not matched to a gene. Germline CDR1 MGHDK, CDR2 SYGVNS.

The rearrangement links TRBV2 to TRBJ1-2, with 7 bases identical to TRBD1. The germline V gene encodes CDR1 SNHLY and CDR2 FYNNEI. The V and J ends lost 6 bases and 3 bases, in that order; junction bases with no gene match: 4. The CDR3 consists of 13 residues. For the CDR3, the DNA is TGTGCCAGCAGCGGACAGGTCGACTATGGCTACACCTTC. Translating gives CASSGQVDYGYTF.

V gene TRBV6-5 combines with J gene TRBJ1-1; 8 bases are shared with TRBD1. J gave up 11 bases and V 2 bases, and 4 bases lay outside the gene matches. The CDR3 covers 12 residues. Per germline, CDR1 MNHEY and CDR2 SVGAGI. The CDR3: CASSYTGDRAFF. The CDR3 DNA follows: TGTGCCAGCAGTTACACAGGGGACAGGGCTTTCTTT.

This clone turned up a few times. V is TRBV30 and J is TRBJ2-7, with D perhaps matching TRBD1 (6 bases). The V end was cut by 3 bases, the J end by 7 bases, with 10 bases between. Looked up from germline, CDR1 is GTSNPN and CDR2 is SVGIG (reference sequence). The CDR3 covers 11 residues. The CDR3 spells CAWSLGGEQYF. For the CDR3, the DNA is TGTGCCTGGAGCCTAGGGGGTGAGCAGTACTTC.

The chain has TRBV19 and TRBJ1-2; the D gene is possibly TRBD1 (5 bases). CDR1 and CDR2 (germline): LNHDA, SQIVND (reference sequence). The CDR3 is 13 amino acids. V lost 8 bases and J lost 2, with 12 bases in between. The CDR3 loop is CASQAGRNYGYTF. The CDR3 DNA follows: TGTGCCAGTCAAGCAGGGAGGAACTATGGCTACACCTTC.

This clone was counted once. The V and J genes are TRBV5-4 and TRBJ2-1; 9 bases fit TRBD1. With V trimmed by 4 bases and J by 0 bases, 2 bases remained unmatched. Germline V lookup: CDR1 SGHNT, CDR2 YYREEE (reference sequence). This CDR3 has 15 amino acids. CDR3 nucleotides: TGTGCCAGCAGCCGGGACAGGGCCTCCTACAATGAGCAGTTCTTC. Protein: CASSRDRASYNEQFF.

This chain joins TRBV24-1 and TRBJ2-2; D unclear. The CDR3 contains 15 residues. CDR1 is KGHDR, CDR2 SFDVKD, per germline. Trimming pared 4 bases from V and 1 base from J, leaving 9 bases between. The CDR3 is CATSDPIWNTGELFF. The CDR3 nucleotides are TGTGCCACCAGTGACCCAATTTGGAACACCGGGGAGCTGTTTTTT.

The V and J genes are TRBV5-5 and TRBJ2-4, with D perhaps matching TRBD1 (6 bases). This CDR3 is 15 amino acids long. The V end was cut by 2 bases, the J end by 2 bases, with 11 bases between. Germline loops: CDR1 SGHKS, CDR2 YYEKEE (reference sequence). The CDR3 bases are TGTGCCAGCAGCTTAGGGCAGGGGTCCAAAAACATTCAGTACTTC. This sequence encodes CASSLGQGSKNIQYF.

Points on this clone: A junction boundary mismatches the germline segment, possibly from a read error. The chain has TRBV7-2 and TRBJ2-5, with 8 nucleotides matching TRBD1. Per the germline V gene, CDR1 is SGHTA and CDR2 is FQGNSA. This CDR3 has 15 residues. The CDR3 region has the DNA TGTGCCAGCACCGCGGGCAGGGGGCACCAAGGGACCCAGTACTTC. Translating it yields CASTAGRGHQGTQYF.

The chain has TRBV19 and TRBJ2-7; D is perhaps TRBD1 (6 bases). Germline-derived CDR1 and CDR2 are LNHDA and SQIVND (reference sequence). The CDR3 is made up of 13 amino acids. V gave up 5 bases and J gave up 4 bases, with 12 bases separating them. The CDR3 DNA sequence: TGTGCCAGTAGTGCCGTCACAGGGTACGAGCAGTACTTC. Translation: CASSAVTGYEQYF.

The V and J genes are TRBV7-2 and TRBJ1-5; D is possibly TRBD1 (6 bases). V was shortened by 7 bases and J by 4 bases, with 11 bases between the two germline ends. The CDR3 covers 13 residues. CDR1 is SGHTA and CDR2 is FQGNSA in the germline V gene. The CDR3 DNA reads as TGTGCCAGCAACATGGGGGCAAATCAGCCCCAGCATTTT. It translates to CASNMGANQPQHF. The full variable domain, completed using reference TRBV7-2 and TRBJ1-5, is GAGVSQSPSNKVTEKGKDVELRCDPISGHTALYWYRQSLGQGLEFLIYFQGNSAPDKSGLPSDRFSAERTGGSVSTLTIQRTQQEDSAVYLCASNMGANQPQHFGDGTRLSIL.

V is TRBV7-7 and J is TRBJ2-2; 11 bases map to TRBD2. Germline V lookup: CDR1 SSHAT, CDR2 FNYEAQ (reference sequence). The CDR3 runs to 19 residues. The ends lost 2 bases at V and 1 base at J; junction bases unmatched: 9. CDR3 loop: CASSLFLGTSGQNTGELFF. Here the CDR3 DNA reads TGTGCCAGCAGCTTATTCTTGGGGACTAGCGGCCAGAACACCGGGGAGCTGTTTTTT.

This clone was seen a single time. This rearrangement joins TRBV4-3 to TRBJ2-5, with D possibly matching TRBD2 (7 bases). Trimming stripped 1 base from V and 2 bases from J, with 11 bases between. CDR1 and CDR2 from the germline V gene are LGHNA and YSLEER. CDR3 length equals 15 residues. CDR3 nucleotides: TGCGCCAGCAGCCAAGGGGGGGGCAGTCAAGAGACCCAGTACTTC. It encodes CASSQGGGSQETQYF.

The chain carries TRBV4-2 and TRBJ1-4, with 8 bases matching TRBD1. Trimming removed 3 bases from V and 8 bases from J; junction bases left unmatched: 11. The CDR3 spans 16 residues. CDR1 is LGHNA, CDR2 YNFKEQ, per germline. The CDR3 nucleotides are TGTGCCAGCAGCCAGGACCGGACAGGGAGTTTAGAAAAACTGTTTTTT. Translating gives CASSQDRTGSLEKLFF.

This chain connects TRBV24-1 to TRBJ1-2, with D perhaps TRBD1 (5 bases). V was clipped by 8 bases and J by 2 bases, with 14 bases between them. CDR3 length equals 14 residues. Per the germline V gene, CDR1 is KGHDR and CDR2 is SFDVKD. This CDR3 is CATKGSAPNYGYTF. CDR3 in DNA: TGTGCCACCAAGGGGTCAGCTCCAAACTATGGCTACACCTTC.

This chain joins TRBV5-1 and TRBJ2-3; 11 bases fit TRBD2. The CDR3 runs 17 residues. V trimming: 1 base; J trimming: 3 bases; junction bases outside the gene matches: 7. Looked up from germline, CDR1 is SGHRS and CDR2 is YFSETQ. The CDR3 bases are TGCGCCAGCAGCTTGTATAGCGGGGGGGCTGTAACAGATACGCAGTATTTT. As protein: CASSLYSGGAVTDTQYF. The variable domain in full, with the rest retrieved from reference TRBV5-1 and TRBJ2-3, is KAGVTQTPRYLIKTRGQQVTLSCSPISGHRSVSWYQQTPGQGLQFLFEYFSETQRNKGNFPGRFSGRQFSNSRSEMNVSTLELGDSALYLCASSLYSGGAVTDTQYFGPGTRLTVL.

This sequence joins TRBV7-9 and TRBJ1-6; 8 nucleotides line up with TRBD1. J lost 9 bases, V lost 5 bases, and 6 bases had no gene match. Germline CDR1 reads SEHNR; CDR2 reads FQNEAQ (reference sequence). The CDR3 consists of 14 residues. The CDR3 region is CASSATGGSSPLHF. The CDR3 DNA reads as TGTGCCAGCAGCGCCACAGGGGGATCTTCACCCCTCCACTTT.

The chain couples TRBV24-1 to TRBJ2-6; 10 nucleotides match TRBD1. The CDR3 spans 17 residues. Germline assignment: CDR1 KGHDR and CDR2 SFDVKD. V was pared by 5 bases and J by 0 bases, with 3 bases of the junction left unmatched. CDR3: CATSGDRGPSGANVLTF. The CDR3 DNA reads TGTGCCACCAGTGGTGACAGGGGGCCCTCTGGGGCCAACGTCCTGACTTTC.

This chain links TRBV3-1 (or the pseudogene TRBV3-2) with TRBJ2-3; D might be TRBD1 (7 bases). The CDR3 consists of 15 residues. Trimming removed 0 bases from V and 4 bases from J, with 11 bases in between. Germline V gives CDR1 LGHDT, CDR2 YNNKEL (reference sequence). The CDR3 DNA sequence: TGTGCCAGCAGCCAAGATGGAGGGGGCGCAGATACGCAGTATTTT. Translating gives CASSQDGGGADTQYF.

V is TRBV9 and J is TRBJ1-1; D is undetermined. The CDR3 covers 13 residues. Germline V gene lookup returns CDR1 SGDLS and CDR2 YYNGEE. Trimming cost V 5 bases and J 5 bases, with 13 bases left between them. CDR3 region: CASREGPRTEAFF. The CDR3 bases are TGTGCCAGCAGAGAGGGCCCGAGGACTGAAGCTTTCTTT.